Following are 24 T cell receptor beta chains from one sample sequenced in a study of blood T cells in healthy people across ages. It was with a sample-barcoded 5' primer and a J-beta primer mix that a second PCR of about 6 to 12 cycles was run. MiXCR, run by TCRdb on the 5' RACE reads, gives a single entry per CDR3 protein. The sample lists around 1.5 million distinct CDR3 sequences; around 59% were seen once. The sequencing sample was made of blood. These receptors all stem from a man between 18 and 29 years old in good health.

The chain recombines TRBV7-9 with TRBJ2-3, with D perhaps TRBD1 (6 bases). V lost 3 bases to trimming and J lost 3 bases, with 22 bases between them. Germline CDR1 SEHNR, CDR2 FQNEAQ (reference sequence). The CDR3 sequence is 18 residues long. CDR3 sequence reads: CASSFGVGVDRLTDTQYF. CDR3 coding DNA: TGTGCCAGCAGCTTCGGCGTTGGTGTGGACAGATTGACAGATACGCAGTATTTT.

The CDR3 bases are TGTGCCAGCAGCTCACCAGGGGGGCCGATGGAAAAACTGTTTTTT. It yields the protein CASSSPGGPMEKLFF. The chain carries TRBV7-9 and TRBJ1-4; TRBD1 matches 7 bases. The CDR3 length is 15 residues. Germline V gene sequence: CDR1 SEHNR, CDR2 FQNEAQ (reference sequence). With V trimmed by 4 bases and J by 8 bases, 10 bases remained unmatched. The variable domain in full, with the rest retrieved from reference TRBV7-9 and TRBJ1-4, is DTGVSQNPRHKITKRGQNVTFRCDPISEHNRLYWYRQTLGQGPEFLTYFQNEAQLEKSRLLSDRFSAERPKGSFSTLEIQRTEQGDSAMYLCASSSPGGPMEKLFFGSGTQLSVL.

The chain couples TRBV29-1 to TRBJ1-5, with D possibly TRBD1 on 6 matching bases. V was pared by 4 bases and J by 4 bases, with 14 bases between. This CDR3 is 14 amino acids long. Germline CDR1 and CDR2: SQVTM and ANQGSEA. The DNA of the CDR3 is TGCAGCGTTGTATCGACAGGAAGAAATCAGCCCCAGCATTTT. Its protein is CSVVSTGRNQPQHF.

The rearrangement links TRBV5-1 to TRBJ1-2, with no clear D. Germline assignment: CDR1 SGHRS and CDR2 YFSETQ. Trimming shortened V by 0 bases and J by 9 bases, and 18 bases separated the two germline ends. CDR3 length: 15 residues. This chain's CDR3 is CASSLVEGADFSYTF. CDR3 sequence (DNA): TGCGCCAGCAGCTTGGTTGAGGGCGCGGATTTTAGCTACACCTTC.

This chain connects TRBV7-2 to TRBJ2-1; 7 positions match TRBD1. The J call may be wrong; the DNA end is better matched by TRBJ2-7. Per the germline V gene, CDR1 is SGHTA and CDR2 is FQGNSA. The length of the CDR3 is 13 residues. The DNA for the CDR3 is TGTGCCAGCACCCAGGACAGGTACCATGAGCAGTACTTC. Its translation: CASTQDRYHEQYF.

The chain couples TRBV5-6 to TRBJ2-7, with TRBD2 matching over 14 bases. The CDR3 contains 16 residues. The germline gives CDR1 SGHDT, CDR2 YYEEEE. V dropped 3 bases and J dropped 7; count of bases not matched to a gene: 9. The CDR3 loop reads CASSWGLAGVYNEQYF. In nucleotides, the CDR3 is TGTGCCAGCAGCTGGGGACTAGCGGGAGTGTACAATGAGCAGTACTTC.

The chain has TRBV4-1 and TRBJ2-5, with TRBD2 matching over 14 bases. The germline CDR1 and CDR2 sequences are MGHRA and YSYEKL. Trimming at V came to 4 bases and at J to 1 base, leaving 8 bases not matched to a gene. CDR3 length equals 18 residues. CDR3 bases: TGCGCCAGCAGCCCCGGACTAGCGGGAGGTTCTTTCCAAGAGACCCAGTACTTC. Translation: CASSPGLAGGSFQETQYF.

This sequence joins TRBV6-5 and TRBJ2-4, with TRBD1 matching over 8 bases. J lost 8 bases, V lost 6 bases, and 12 bases had no gene match. This CDR3 contains 15 residues. From germline, CDR1 is MNHEY and CDR2 SVGAGI. CDR3 sequence reads: CASRHERTGTYIQYF. CDR3 in DNA: TGTGCCAGCAGACACGAAAGGACAGGGACCTACATTCAGTACTTC.

The chain uses TRBV27 and TRBJ2-7, with unresolved D. Germline CDR1 MNHEY, CDR2 SMNVEV (reference sequence). The ends were cut back, 2 bases at V and 0 bases at J, with 8 bases in the middle. This CDR3 is built from 14 residues. CDR3 DNA: TGTGCCAGCAGTTTAGCCCGGGTCTCCTACGAGCAGTACTTC. Encoded protein: CASSLARVSYEQYF.

V is TRBV29-1 and J is TRBJ1-1; D is perhaps TRBD1 (5 bases). Germline assignment: CDR1 SQVTM and CDR2 ANQGSEA. The CDR3 is 13 amino acids. With 7 bases removed from V and 3 bases from J, the gap between germline ends came to 15 bases. CDR3 protein: CSAQSGTHTEAFF. The CDR3 DNA is TGCAGCGCCCAGTCGGGGACCCACACTGAAGCTTTCTTT.

A few counts support this clonotype. This chain uses TRBV2 with TRBJ2-4; D is unclear. This CDR3 comprises 11 residues. The V gene lost 4 bases and the J gene lost 11 bases, with 9 bases spanning the gap. Germline V gene data show CDR1 as SNHLY and CDR2 as FYNNEI. CDR3 in DNA: TGTGCCAGCAGTGTAGAAAGAGTTCAGTACTTC. Protein: CASSVERVQYF.

A single count supports this clonotype. The genes are TRBV4-2 and TRBJ2-7; no reliable D call. V lost 0 bases and J lost 0, with 15 bases in between. CDR1 is LGHNA and CDR2 is YNFKEQ in the germline V gene. This CDR3 spans 17 amino acids. The CDR3 is CASSQEVTTASSYEQYF. CDR3 coding DNA: TGTGCCAGCAGCCAAGAGGTGACGACGGCGAGCTCCTACGAGCAGTACTTC.

This clonotype was observed a handful of times. The chain recombines TRBV7-2 with TRBJ2-5; TRBD2 agrees at 10 bases. Germline V gives CDR1 SGHTA, CDR2 FQGNSA. CDR3 size: 17 residues. The V gene end was trimmed by 5 bases and the J gene end by 2 bases; junction bases not matched to a gene: 11. The CDR3 DNA reads TGTGCCAGCAGCCCCTACCTAGCGGGAGAAATTCAAGAGACCCAGTACTTC. It yields the protein CASSPYLAGEIQETQYF.

This clonotype has a handful of counts. This sequence joins TRBV10-3 and TRBJ2-7; D is possibly TRBD1 (5 bases). This CDR3 is built from 11 residues. Germline V lookup: CDR1 ENHRY, CDR2 SYGVKD. V was clipped by 4 bases and J by 5 bases, with 6 bases between them. The DNA of the CDR3 is TGTGCCATCAGTGCACAGGACGAGCAGTACTTC. This gives the protein CAISAQDEQYF.

V usage is TRBV9 and J usage is TRBJ2-4; 10 nucleotides match TRBD1. TRBJ2-7 matches the DNA end more closely, so the J call is doubtful. From germline, CDR1 is SGDLS and CDR2 YYNGEE. This CDR3 comprises 15 residues. CDR3 in DNA: TGTGCCAGCAGCGTAGGACAGGGGGCGGGGTACGAGCAGTACTTC. Protein product: CASSVGQGAGYEQYF.

V is TRBV3-1 and J is TRBJ2-3, with a possible D match to TRBD1 (5 bases). Per the germline V gene, CDR1 is LGHDT and CDR2 is YNNKEL (reference sequence). V was pared by 3 bases and J by 8 bases, with 12 bases between. CDR3 size: 13 residues. The CDR3 loop is CASSQDTVATQYF. CDR3 bases: TGTGCCAGCAGCCAGGACACGGTCGCTACGCAGTATTTT.

A remark on this clonotype: The junction departs from the called germline gene at one end, perhaps through a read error. The CDR3 here is CASREGPLVHEQYF. The DNA of the CDR3 is TGTGCCAGCAGGGAAGGTCCGCTTGTACACGAGCAGTACTTC. The genes are TRBV6-1 and TRBJ2-4; no clear D gene. The J call is doubtful: the DNA matches TRBJ2-7 better. CDR3 size: 14 residues. Germline loops: CDR1 MNHNS, CDR2 SASEGT.

This chain connects TRBV12-5 to TRBJ2-1; tentative D call: TRBD1 (5 bases). This CDR3 is 15 amino acids long. Germline V gene lookup returns CDR1 LGHNT and CDR2 FRNRAP. V lost 6 bases and J lost 0, with 12 bases in between. CDR3 bases: TGTGCTAGTGGCCCGGACATCAGCTCCTACAATGAGCAGTTCTTC. Its translation: CASGPDISSYNEQFF.

This chain uses TRBV4-3 with TRBJ2-1; possibly TRBD1 for D (6 bases). Trimming cost V 0 bases and J 2 bases, with 14 bases left between them. Germline V gene sequence: CDR1 LGHNA, CDR2 YSLEER. The CDR3 length is 17 residues. Written as DNA, the CDR3 is TGCGCCAGCAGCCAAGATATGGGGGCAGCCCCCTACAATGAGCAGTTCTTC. The encoded protein is CASSQDMGAAPYNEQFF.

This chain joins TRBV9 and TRBJ2-5; 7 positions match TRBD2. The DNA end lines up better with TRBJ2-7; the J call may be wrong. From germline, CDR1 is SGDLS and CDR2 YYNGEE. The CDR3 is made up of 15 amino acids. CDR3 residues: CASSAHGGEVYEQYF. The CDR3 nucleotides read TGTGCCAGCAGCGCCCATGGGGGGGAGGTGTACGAGCAGTACTTC.

In this sample, this clonotype turned up once. The chain has TRBV5-1 and TRBJ1-1; D unresolved. V was cut by 1 base and J by 3 bases, with 10 bases left in between. From germline, CDR1 is SGHRS and CDR2 YFSETQ. CDR3 length equals 14 residues. CDR3 loop: CASSLSQEDTEAFF. In DNA form, the CDR3 reads TGCGCCAGCAGCTTGAGCCAGGAGGACACTGAAGCTTTCTTT. Combining the CDR3 with reference TRBV5-1 and TRBJ1-1 gives the whole variable domain KAGVTQTPRYLIKTRGQQVTLSCSPISGHRSVSWYQQTPGQGLQFLFEYFSETQRNKGNFPGRFSGRQFSNSRSEMNVSTLELGDSALYLCASSLSQEDTEAFFGQGTRLTVV.

The V and J genes are TRBV20-1 and TRBJ2-3; possible D gene TRBD1, 6 bases. This CDR3 contains 14 residues. V was clipped by 4 bases and J by 3 bases, with 14 bases between them. The germline V gene has CDR1 DFQATT and CDR2 SNEGSKA (reference sequence). The CDR3 loop reads CSATVTGQTDTQYF. The DNA for the CDR3 is TGCAGTGCTACGGTGACAGGCCAAACAGATACGCAGTATTTT.

With regard to this clonotype: A much larger clone lies a single base off, so this may be a read error. The J gene is TRBJ2-1, the V gene TRBV5-1; TRBD2 matches at 9 bases. TRBJ2-7 matches the DNA end more closely, so the J call is doubtful. Germline values: CDR1 SGHRS, CDR2 YFSETQ. The CDR3 consists of 15 residues. CDR3 protein: CASSLVSGGYNEQYF. As DNA, the CDR3 is TGCGCCAGCAGCTTGGTTAGCGGGGGCTACAATGAGCAGTACTTC.

The chain employs TRBV6-1 and TRBJ2-4; 10 bases match TRBD2. Near its end, the DNA agrees better with TRBJ2-7, so the J call may be wrong. Germline assignment: CDR1 MNHNS and CDR2 SASEGT. The CDR3 has 15 amino acids. Here the CDR3 reads CASSDVLAGRGEQYF. CDR3 coding DNA: TGTGCCAGCAGTGACGTACTAGCGGGAAGGGGCGAGCAGTACTTC.